This T cell receptor beta chain was sequenced for a study of control samples from healthy donors and cancer patients. The germline V gene has CDR1 SGHRS and CDR2 YFSETQ. The CDR3 has 16 residues. V was clipped by 4 bases and J by 1 base; unmatched bases: 6. Profiling relied on immunoSEQ multiplex PCR, and the TCRdb table lists in-frame clones only, not all of them. The table records around 76,000 clones, approximately 88% of them present only once. This clone has just one count. The sequencing sample was made of PBMCs. The chain is built from TRBV5-1 and TRBJ2-2; TRBD1 agrees at 8 bases. The receptor was isolated from a woman aged 50 to 60 with colorectal cancer. The DNA of the CDR3 is TGCGCCAGCAGCGTTACAGGGGGAGTGAACACCGGGGAGCTGTTTTTT. This codes for CASSVTGGVNTGELFF.